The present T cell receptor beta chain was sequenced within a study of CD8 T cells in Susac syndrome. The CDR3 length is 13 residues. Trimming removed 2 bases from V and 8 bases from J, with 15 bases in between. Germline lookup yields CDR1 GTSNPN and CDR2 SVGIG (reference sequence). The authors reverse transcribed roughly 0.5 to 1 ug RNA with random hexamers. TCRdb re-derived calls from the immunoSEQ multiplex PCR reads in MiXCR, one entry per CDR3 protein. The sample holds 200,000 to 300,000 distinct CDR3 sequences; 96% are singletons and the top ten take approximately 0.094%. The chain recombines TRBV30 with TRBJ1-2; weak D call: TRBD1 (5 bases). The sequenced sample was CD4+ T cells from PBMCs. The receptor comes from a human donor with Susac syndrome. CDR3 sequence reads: CAWSLGTFRGYTF. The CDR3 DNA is TGTGCCTGGAGTCTAGGGACGTTCCGAGGCTACACCTTC.